The entry below describes one TCR beta chain. Antigen unknown. Primers for the PCR totalled 60 Vbeta and 13 Jbeta. The protocol was immunoSEQ multiplex PCR, while the TCRdb copy is restricted to in-frame clones and leaves out a portion. The repertoire holds about 200,000 clones, roughly four fifths seen once, with roughly 2.5% in the top ten. This specimen belongs to a study of cytomegalovirus exposure and HLA in healthy donors. Study in general: HLA-typed donors contributed about 85 million unique TCRs, which were held in an early data release.

The length of the CDR3 is 17 residues. From germline, CDR1 is SGHDT and CDR2 YYEEEE. Germline trimming cut 0 bases from V and 3 bases from J; bases unmatched to any gene: 7. Study-level findings and limits: In a later analysis, HLA-associated beta chains showed higher expansion and lower generation probabilities than comparable chains. There were reportedly fewer N-insertions in an Asian-associated ancestry cluster than the approximately 670-donor mean, in a later analysis. TCR beta sequences reportedly predicted most subjects' HLA-A and HLA-B alleles accurately.

The chain combines TRBV5-6 with TRBJ2-7; 12 nucleotides agree with TRBD2. Material: PBMCs. This TCR was sampled from a woman aged 40 to 50 in good health and CMV-seronegative. The DNA of the CDR3 is TGTGCCAGCAGCTTGGCCCTAGCGGGAGGGCTTGGCTACGAGCAGTACTTC. Translation gives CASSLALAGGLGYEQYF.